The 8 T cell receptor beta chains below were found in one sample sequenced in a study of blood T cell repertoires in COVID-19. TCRdb's table, derived via immunoSEQ multiplex PCR, lists solely in-frame clones and lacks some. Of 200,000 to 300,000 clones in the sample, 75% to 90% were seen once. Sequenced input: peripheral blood. The receptor source for this set is a human donor in a cohort sampled during active COVID-19.

This CDR3 reads CASSRGSSGANVLTF. The CDR3 DNA reads as TGTGCCAGCAGCCGCGGGAGCTCTGGGGCCAACGTCCTGACTTTC. The chain joins TRBV3-1 (or the pseudogene TRBV3-2) to TRBJ2-6; the match to TRBD2 covers 7 bases. The CDR3 contains 15 residues. CDR1 is LGHDT and CDR2 is YNNKEL in the germline V gene (reference sequence). J lost 0 bases, V lost 4 bases, and 0 bases had no gene match.

The chain carries TRBV5-6 and TRBJ1-4; D might be TRBD1 (6 bases). From germline, CDR1 is SGHDT and CDR2 YYEEEE. The CDR3 sequence is 15 residues long. V dropped 1 base and J dropped 7 bases, with 14 bases sitting between them. This CDR3 reads CASSLRGFGAEKLFF. In DNA form, the CDR3 reads TGTGCCAGCAGCTTGAGGGGGTTCGGGGCTGAAAAACTGTTTTTT.

This chain uses TRBV6-4 with TRBJ1-5; weak D call: TRBD1 (6 bases). Trimming removed 6 bases at V and 6 bases at J, with 12 bases between. The CDR3 covers 13 residues. Germline CDR1 is MRHNA and CDR2 is SNTAGT. The DNA for the CDR3 is TGTGCCAGCAGCCGAGAACAGGGTCAGCCCCAGCATTTT. Translation: CASSREQGQPQHF.

This sequence joins TRBV13 and TRBJ2-1, with 11 bases matching TRBD2. With 6 bases clipped from V and 3 bases from J, the junction kept 10 bases outside the gene matches. Germline-derived CDR1 and CDR2 are PRHDT and FYEKMQ (reference sequence). The CDR3 length is 17 residues. The CDR3 sequence is CASRQGAGTSGYNEQFF. CDR3 bases: TGTGCCAGCAGGCAAGGGGCAGGGACTAGCGGCTACAATGAGCAGTTCTTC. Based on the CDR3 plus reference TRBV13 and TRBJ2-1, the full variable domain is AAGVIQSPRHLIKEKRETATLKCYPIPRHDTVYWYQQGPGQDPQFLISFYEKMQSDKGSIPDRFSAQQFSDYHSELNMSSLELGDSALYFCASRQGAGTSGYNEQFFGPGTRLTVL.

V and J are TRBV5-6 and TRBJ1-4; 7 bases align to TRBD1. CDR1 SGHDT and CDR2 YYEEEE come from the germline V gene. The length of the CDR3 is 14 residues. The ends lost 4 bases at V and 4 bases at J; junction bases unmatched: 4. The DNA for the CDR3 is TGTGCCAGCAGCCCGCAGGGGGTTAATGAAAAACTGTTTTTT. This encodes CASSPQGVNEKLFF.

The CDR3 region has the DNA TGTGCCAGCAGTCGACAGAAAATTCCCCCTTCACCCCTCCACTTT. This encodes CASSRQKIPPSPLHF. This chain uses TRBV6-2 or TRBV6-3 with TRBJ1-6; D is perhaps TRBD1 (5 bases). The V gene's germline CDR1 is MNHEY and CDR2 SVGEGT. Trimming took off 5 bases at V and 9 bases at J, with 17 bases between the two ends. The CDR3 is made up of 15 amino acids.

This chain joins TRBV10-3 and TRBJ2-2, with 7 bases identical to TRBD1. CDR1 ENHRY and CDR2 SYGVKD come from the germline V gene. The V and J ends lost 4 bases and 5 bases, in that order; junction bases with no gene match: 7. The CDR3 is 15 amino acids. The CDR3 DNA is TGTGCCATCAGTGGCAAAGGGGGCCGGACCGGGGAGCTGTTTTTT. Translation: CAISGKGGRTGELFF.

V usage is TRBV9 and J usage is TRBJ2-5; a possible D gene is TRBD1 (6 bases). Germline V gene data show CDR1 as SGDLS and CDR2 as YYNGEE. V lost 2 bases, J lost 2 bases, and 16 bases lay in between. The CDR3 has 16 residues. The CDR3 DNA reads as TGTGCCAGCAGCGTGGGGGCCATAGGACTTCAAGAGACCCAGTACTTC. Amino acid sequence: CASSVGAIGLQETQYF.